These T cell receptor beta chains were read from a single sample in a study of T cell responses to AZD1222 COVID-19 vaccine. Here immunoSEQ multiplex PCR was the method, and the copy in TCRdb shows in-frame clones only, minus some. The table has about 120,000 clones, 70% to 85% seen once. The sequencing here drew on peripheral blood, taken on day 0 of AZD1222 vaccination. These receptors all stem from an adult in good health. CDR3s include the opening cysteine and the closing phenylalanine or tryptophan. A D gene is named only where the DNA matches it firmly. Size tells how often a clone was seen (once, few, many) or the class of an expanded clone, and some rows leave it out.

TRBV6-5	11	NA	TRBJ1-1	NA	TGTGCCAGCACCTTGGGGGGACGGCCAGTCTTT	CASTLGGRPVF
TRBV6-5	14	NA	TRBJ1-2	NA	TGTGCCAGCAGGCAGGGTGGGACTTCCTATGGCTACACCTTC	CASRQGGTSYGYTF
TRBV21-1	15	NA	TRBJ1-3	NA	TGTGCCAGCGATCAGGACAGCTACTCTGGAAACACCATATATTTT	CASDQDSYSGNTIYF
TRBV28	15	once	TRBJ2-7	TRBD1	TGTGCCAGCAGACTAGGCGGGACAGGGATCTACGAGCAGTACTTC	CASRLGGTGIYEQYF
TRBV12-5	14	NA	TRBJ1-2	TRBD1	TGTGCTAGTGGTTCACACAGGGGGCTGTATGGCTACACCTTC	CASGSHRGLYGYTF
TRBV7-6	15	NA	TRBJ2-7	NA	TGTGCCAGCAGCTTACGGGGGCGCGCTTTCTACGAGCAGTACTTC	CASSLRGRAFYEQYF
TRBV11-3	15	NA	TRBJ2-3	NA	TGTGCCAGCAGCTTTAGGCAGGGCTACACAGATACGCAGTATTTT	CASSFRQGYTDTQYF
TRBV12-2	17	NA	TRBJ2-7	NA	TGTGCAAGTCACCCCCCTCTGAACCAGGGGCCCAACTACGAGCAGTACTTC	CASHPPLNQGPNYEQYF
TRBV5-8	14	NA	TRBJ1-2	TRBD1	TGTGCCAGCAGCTTCAGGGGGGTTGGCTATGGCTACACCTTC	CASSFRGVGYGYTF
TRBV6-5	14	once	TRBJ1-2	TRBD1	TGTGCCAGCAGAGCGGGACAGACTAACTATGGCTACACCTTC	CASRAGQTNYGYTF
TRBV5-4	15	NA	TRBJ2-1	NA	TGTGCCAGCAGCTCCCATGGGCGGGCAGGGCATGAGCAGTTCTTC	CASSSHGRAGHEQFF